The sequence of this TCR beta chain was determined in a study of T cell changes during pregnancy in multiple sclerosis. The protocol was immunoSEQ multiplex PCR, while the TCRdb copy is restricted to in-frame clones and leaves out a portion. This table holds around 47,000 clones, almost 95% found once. Trimming removed 9 bases at V and 8 bases at J, with 16 bases between. CDR3 length: 12 amino acids. Germline assignment: CDR1 SNHLY and CDR2 FYNNEI. Source: CD8+ T cells from peripheral blood mononuclear cells, taken in the first trimester of pregnancy. The TCR was taken from a female donor with multiple sclerosis, enrolled in a pregnancy study. The gene calls are TRBV2 and TRBJ1-1, with D perhaps TRBD1 (6 bases). CDR3 bases: TGTGCCAGTCCCTACAGGGTGGGAGAAGCTTTCTTT. It specifies CASPYRVGEAFF.